This entry lists 13 T cell receptor beta chains sequenced from one sample in a study of blood T cells in healthy people across ages. Alongside a J-beta primer mix, a sample-barcoded 5' primer served in a second PCR lasting about 7 to 11 cycles. Using its own MiXCR run on the 5' RACE reads, TCRdb lists one record per CDR3 protein. This table holds almost 550,000 distinct CDR3 sequences, 24% found once. These data were also reused for a study on T cells of mothers and their children.

The sample was blood. All receptors derive from a boy younger than 18 in good health.

Here the CDR3 reads CSVEEWGNEQYF. In DNA, the CDR3 is TGCAGCGTTGAAGAATGGGGTAACGAGCAGTACTTC. V usage is TRBV29-1 and J usage is TRBJ2-7, with no clear D. CDR1 is SQVTM, CDR2 ANQGSEA, per germline. This CDR3 is 12 amino acids long. Trimming removed 0 bases at V and 5 bases at J, with 8 bases between.

The V call is TRBV7-8, the J call TRBJ1-5; no firm D call. Trimming pared 5 bases from V and 6 bases from J, leaving 11 bases between. The germline V gene encodes CDR1 SGHVS and CDR2 FQNEAQ. The CDR3 runs 13 residues. In DNA form, the CDR3 reads TGTGCCAGCAGCCTCCACAGAGGTCAGCCCCAGCATTTT. Protein sequence: CASSLHRGQPQHF.

This clonotype was detected only a few times. The chain has TRBV28 and TRBJ2-7; D is ambiguous. Germline CDR1 MDHEN, CDR2 SYDVKM. V was cut by 3 bases and J by 0 bases, with 9 bases left in between. This CDR3 is 14 amino acids long. This CDR3 reads CASSFLRISYEQYF. The DNA of the CDR3 is TGTGCCAGCAGTTTCCTACGGATCTCCTACGAGCAGTACTTC.

The gene calls are TRBV2 and TRBJ2-2; perhaps TRBD2 as D (5 bases). The CDR3 loop spans 13 amino acids. V lost 4 bases, J lost 9 bases, and 12 bases lay in between. CDR1 is SNHLY and CDR2 is FYNNEI in the germline V gene. The CDR3 sequence is CASSGGETRELFF. CDR3 DNA sequence: TGTGCCAGCAGTGGTGGGGAGACACGGGAGCTGTTTTTT.

To note about this clonotype: The junction departs from the called germline gene at one end, perhaps through a read error. The gene calls are TRBV12-3 or TRBV12-4 and TRBJ2-5; D unresolved. This CDR3 is built from 14 residues. The CDR3 loop reads CASSLVGPQETQDF. The CDR3 DNA reads TGTGCCAGCAGTTTAGTCGGCCCCCAAGAGACCCAGGACTTC.

The chain links TRBV20-1 to TRBJ2-5, with D tentatively TRBD2 (5 bases). V lost 5 bases and J lost 2, with 9 bases in between. From germline, CDR1 is DFQATT and CDR2 SNEGSKA (reference sequence). The CDR3 runs 12 residues. The CDR3 is CSAGGPQETQYF. The CDR3 nucleotides are TGCAGTGCTGGCGGGCCACAAGAGACCCAGTACTTC.

This clonotype was counted a few times. Germline and junction disagree at one end, which may indicate a read error. This rearrangement joins TRBV28 to TRBJ2-5, with 10 bases lining up with TRBD2. The CDR3 runs to 17 residues. Germline values: CDR1 MDHEN, CDR2 SYDVKM. Here the CDR3 reads CVSSASTSGAHSETQYF. CDR3 coding DNA: TGTGTCAGCAGTGCCTCTACTAGCGGGGCTCACTCGGAGACCCAGTACTTC.

This clonotype has only a few counts. This chain joins TRBV5-6 and TRBJ2-3; a weak D match, TRBD2 (6 bases). V gave up 2 bases and J gave up 7 bases, with 11 bases separating them. Germline CDR1 SGHDT, CDR2 YYEEEE. CDR3 length: 13 residues. The CDR3 reads CASSFSGGNTQYF. CDR3 DNA sequence: TGTGCCAGCAGCTTTAGCGGTGGTAATACGCAGTATTTT.

The rearrangement links TRBV7-2 to TRBJ1-4, with D perhaps matching TRBD1 (6 bases). V lost 5 bases and J 6 bases, leaving 16 bases between the germline ends. Germline loops: CDR1 SGHTA, CDR2 FQGNSA. This CDR3 spans 15 amino acids. CDR3 sequence (DNA): TGTGCCAGCAGCCTACAGGGAACAAAGTATGAAAAACTGTTTTTT. It encodes CASSLQGTKYEKLFF.

The rearrangement joins TRBV30 to TRBJ2-3; unclear D gene. V lost 1 base and J lost 3, with 8 bases in between. CDR3 length equals 13 residues. The germline V gene has CDR1 GTSNPN and CDR2 SVGIG (reference sequence). CDR3 nucleotide sequence: TGTGCCTGGAGTGGCGGCAGGACAGATACGCAGTATTTT. Protein: CAWSGGRTDTQYF.

This clonotype was seen more than once but under ten times. V is TRBV7-2 and J is TRBJ1-2; a possible D gene is TRBD1 (6 bases). Germline CDR1 SGHTA, CDR2 FQGNSA. V was clipped by 4 bases and J by 8 bases, with 14 bases between them. CDR3 size: 13 residues. CDR3 nucleotides: TGTGCCAGCAGCTCCCGATCAGGGGAGGGCTACACCTTC. It encodes CASSSRSGEGYTF.

This clonotype was found a few times. This rearrangement joins TRBV11-2 to TRBJ2-1, with 10 bases fitting TRBD2. V trimming: 5 bases; J trimming: 3 bases; junction bases outside the gene matches: 10. The CDR3 is made up of 17 amino acids. Germline CDR1 is SGHAT and CDR2 is FQNNGV. The CDR3 DNA is TGTGCCAGCAGCCCAATACGGACTAGCGGAAACTACAATGAGCAGTTCTTC. Translation: CASSPIRTSGNYNEQFF.

The V call is TRBV20-1, the J call TRBJ2-7, with a weak D call TRBD1 (5 bases). This CDR3 contains 13 residues. Trimming stripped 7 bases from V and 9 bases from J, with 22 bases between. CDR1 and CDR2 from the germline V gene are DFQATT and SNEGSKA (reference sequence). The DNA of the CDR3 is TGCAGTGGGGGCCGACAAAACAAGAAGGGGCAGTACTTC. This translates into CSGGRQNKKGQYF.